Listed below are T cell receptor beta chains from one sample, sequenced in a study of blood T cell repertoires in COVID-19. The data were produced by immunoSEQ multiplex PCR, yet TCRdb's version contains in-frame clones alone and is incomplete. The sample lists about 200,000 clones, over 75% occurring once. Sequencing input: peripheral blood. Receptors were obtained from a man between 45 and 60 years old with COVID-19, enrolled during active disease. CDR3s include the opening cysteine and the closing phenylalanine or tryptophan. Fields, in order: J gene, clone size, V gene, D gene, CDR3 protein, CDR3 DNA. A D gene is named only where the DNA matches it firmly. The size entry is marked missing in some rows and otherwise reads once, few, many or a size class.

j_gene: TRBJ1-3
abundance: NA
v_gene: TRBV7-2
d_gene: TRBD1
CDR3aa: CASRSGTDGNTIYF
CDR3nt: TGTGCCAGCAGATCGGGGACAGATGGAAACACCATATATTTT

j_gene: TRBJ2-7
abundance: NA
v_gene: TRBV6-5
d_gene: TRBD1
CDR3aa: CASSYAQGQYEQYF
CDR3nt: TGTGCCAGCAGTTACGCACAGGGGCAGTACGAGCAGTACTTC

j_gene: TRBJ1-1
abundance: once
v_gene: TRBV30
d_gene: NA
CDR3aa: CAWSVPGLEAFF
CDR3nt: TGTGCCTGGAGTGTACCCGGACTTGAAGCTTTCTTT

j_gene: TRBJ2-7
abundance: NA
v_gene: TRBV5-1
d_gene: TRBD2
CDR3aa: CASSPRTSGSYEQYF
CDR3nt: TGCGCCAGCAGCCCCCGGACTAGCGGGAGCTACGAGCAGTACTTC

j_gene: TRBJ2-5
abundance: NA
v_gene: TRBV3-1/TRBV3-2
d_gene: TRBD1
CDR3aa: CASSLQGAILEYF
CDR3nt: TGTGCCAGCAGCCTTCAGGGGGCGATTCTTGAGTACTTC

j_gene: TRBJ2-7
abundance: NA
v_gene: TRBV9
d_gene: TRBD1
CDR3aa: CASSLGDSSYEQYF
CDR3nt: TGTGCCAGCAGCCTGGGGGACAGCTCCTACGAGCAGTACTTC

j_gene: TRBJ2-2
abundance: NA
v_gene: TRBV7-3
d_gene: NA
CDR3aa: CASSSFTSPGELFF
CDR3nt: TGTGCCAGCAGCTCCTTCACTAGCCCGGGGGAGCTGTTTTTT

j_gene: TRBJ1-1
abundance: NA
v_gene: TRBV5-1
d_gene: NA
CDR3aa: CASSLAVRGTEAFF
CDR3nt: TGCGCCAGCAGCTTGGCCGTAAGGGGCACTGAAGCTTTCTTT

j_gene: TRBJ2-7
abundance: NA
v_gene: TRBV6-5
d_gene: TRBD2
CDR3aa: CASSTTGLAVYEQYF
CDR3nt: TGTGCCAGCAGCACAACGGGACTAGCGGTTTACGAGCAGTACTTC

j_gene: TRBJ1-4
abundance: once
v_gene: TRBV6-6
d_gene: TRBD1
CDR3aa: CASSNGQGHEKLFF
CDR3nt: TGTGCCAGCAGTAACGGACAGGGTCATGAAAAACTGTTTTTT

j_gene: TRBJ1-6
abundance: NA
v_gene: TRBV2
d_gene: TRBD1
CDR3aa: CASRGTGARSPLHF
CDR3nt: TGTGCCAGCAGGGGGACAGGGGCGCGGTCACCCCTCCACTTT

j_gene: TRBJ2-2
abundance: NA
v_gene: TRBV19
d_gene: NA
CDR3aa: CASSTLAGAANTGELFF
CDR3nt: TGTGCCAGTAGTACCTTAGCAGGGGCCGCGAACACCGGGGAGCTGTTTTTT

j_gene: TRBJ1-5
abundance: NA
v_gene: TRBV2
d_gene: TRBD1
CDR3aa: CASSAQGVSNQPQHF
CDR3nt: TGTGCCAGCAGTGCACAGGGGGTGAGCAATCAGCCCCAGCATTTT

j_gene: TRBJ2-7
abundance: NA
v_gene: TRBV18
d_gene: NA
CDR3aa: CASSPARGGSYEQYF
CDR3nt: TGTGCCAGCTCACCAGCCAGGGGCGGATCCTACGAGCAGTACTTC

j_gene: TRBJ1-6
abundance: NA
v_gene: TRBV18
d_gene: TRBD1
CDR3aa: CASSLRGQGNSPLHF
CDR3nt: TGTGCCAGCTCACTGCGGGGACAGGGTAATTCACCCCTCCACTTT

j_gene: TRBJ2-5
abundance: NA
v_gene: TRBV7-9
d_gene: TRBD2
CDR3aa: CASSISAGEVGETQYF
CDR3nt: TGTGCCAGCAGCATCTCAGCGGGAGAAGTGGGAGAGACCCAGTACTTC

j_gene: TRBJ2-1
abundance: once
v_gene: TRBV14
d_gene: NA
CDR3aa: CASSQGLLRGQFF
CDR3nt: TGTGCCAGCAGCCAAGGCCTCCTAAGGGGGCAGTTCTTC